This TCR beta chain is from a study of blood T cell repertoires in COVID-19. For the study at large: The United States, Italy and Spain supplied acute and convalescent COVID-19 samples. T cells, B-cell-depleted T cells, or PBMCs supplied cDNA or gDNA.

Authors' processing steps: Reference gene primer amplification gave estimated nucleated cell counts. The assay was immunoSEQ multiplex PCR, and TCRdb's table has in-frame clones only and misses some. V and J calls and clone size are copied from that table; D and trimming were computed from the DNA. This sample has about 170,000 clones, with approximately 84% found just once. There are 13 residues in the CDR3. With V trimmed by 6 bases and J by 4 bases, 4 bases remained unmatched. The germline V gene encodes CDR1 SQVTM and CDR2 ANQGSEA. This clone showed up just a few times. This sequence joins TRBV29-1 and TRBJ2-3, with 10 nucleotides matching TRBD2. The receptor was derived from a woman aged 80 or older with acute or convalescent COVID-19. Source material: peripheral blood. CDR3 loop: CSVSSGRADTQYF. The CDR3 bases are TGCAGCGTATCTAGCGGGAGAGCAGATACGCAGTATTTT.